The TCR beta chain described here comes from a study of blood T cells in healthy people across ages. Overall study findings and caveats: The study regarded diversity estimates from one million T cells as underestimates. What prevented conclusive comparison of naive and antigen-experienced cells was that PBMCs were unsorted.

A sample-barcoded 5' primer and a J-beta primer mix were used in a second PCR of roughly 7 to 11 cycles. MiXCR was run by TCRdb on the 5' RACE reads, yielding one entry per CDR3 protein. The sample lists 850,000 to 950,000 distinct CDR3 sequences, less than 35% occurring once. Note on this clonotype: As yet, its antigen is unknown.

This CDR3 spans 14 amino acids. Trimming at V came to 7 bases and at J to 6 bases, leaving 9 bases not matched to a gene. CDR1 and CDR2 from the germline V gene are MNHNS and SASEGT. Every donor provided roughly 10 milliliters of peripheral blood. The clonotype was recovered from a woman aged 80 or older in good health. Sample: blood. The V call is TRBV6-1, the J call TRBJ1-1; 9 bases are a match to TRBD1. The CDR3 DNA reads TGTGCCAGCAACCGACAGGGGGGCGGCCCTGAAGCTTTCTTT. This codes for CASNRQGGGPEAFF.